This T cell receptor (beta chain) is drawn from a study of cytomegalovirus exposure and HLA in healthy donors. The overall study: A preliminary data release comprised roughly 85 million unique TCRs obtained from HLA-typed donors. Study-wide results and limits: Later, an analysis found that common viral pathogens appeared to be linked with several of the most significant clusters. Altogether, 170 or so TCR beta chains were recorded as cytomegalovirus-associated. TCR beta sequences reportedly predicted the HLA-A and HLA-B alleles of most subjects accurately.

As regards this clone: The antigen is unknown. The junction departs from the called germline gene at one end, perhaps through a read error.

Germline-derived CDR1 and CDR2 are MNHNS and SASEGT. There are 16 residues in the CDR3. PCR used 60 Vbeta primers and 13 Jbeta primers. Profiling relied on immunoSEQ multiplex PCR, and the TCRdb table lists in-frame clones only, not all of them. The sample records roughly 80,000 clones, about 60% being singletons. Sequenced material: PBMCs. The gene calls are TRBV6-1 and TRBJ2-3; TRBD1 aligns across 7 bases. This TCR came from a man between 25 and 39 years old in good health and CMV-seropositive. CDR3 amino acids: CASSKATGISTDTQYF. CDR3 bases: TGTGCCAGCAGTAAAGCGACAGGGATAAGCACAGATACGCAGTATTTT.